This T cell receptor beta chain was retrieved from a study of OX40 agonist ivuxolimab in advanced cancers. Study summary: At 0.01 to 10 mg/kg, ivuxolimab was administered intravenously to patients every 2 weeks.

Looked up from germline, CDR1 is SGHTA and CDR2 is FQGNSA. CDR3 length equals 12 residues. The trim removed 5 bases at V and 14 bases at J, leaving 8 bases unmatched. Assay used: immunoSEQ multiplex PCR; TCRdb lists only in-frame clones, some missing. Among under 100,000 clones listed, approximately 80% were seen once. Autoimmune disease history or systemic immunosuppression barred patients. This sequence joins TRBV7-2 and TRBJ1-4; the match to TRBD1 covers 7 bases. The specimen was CD4+ or CD8+ T cells sorted from blood, collected in a trial of the OX40 agonist ivuxolimab. The receptor comes from an adult with an advanced solid tumor such as melanoma, head and neck, liver or kidney cancer. The CDR3 spells CASSPDRVNLFF. CDR3 nucleotide sequence: TGTGCCAGCAGCCCCGACAGGGTTAATCTGTTTTTT.